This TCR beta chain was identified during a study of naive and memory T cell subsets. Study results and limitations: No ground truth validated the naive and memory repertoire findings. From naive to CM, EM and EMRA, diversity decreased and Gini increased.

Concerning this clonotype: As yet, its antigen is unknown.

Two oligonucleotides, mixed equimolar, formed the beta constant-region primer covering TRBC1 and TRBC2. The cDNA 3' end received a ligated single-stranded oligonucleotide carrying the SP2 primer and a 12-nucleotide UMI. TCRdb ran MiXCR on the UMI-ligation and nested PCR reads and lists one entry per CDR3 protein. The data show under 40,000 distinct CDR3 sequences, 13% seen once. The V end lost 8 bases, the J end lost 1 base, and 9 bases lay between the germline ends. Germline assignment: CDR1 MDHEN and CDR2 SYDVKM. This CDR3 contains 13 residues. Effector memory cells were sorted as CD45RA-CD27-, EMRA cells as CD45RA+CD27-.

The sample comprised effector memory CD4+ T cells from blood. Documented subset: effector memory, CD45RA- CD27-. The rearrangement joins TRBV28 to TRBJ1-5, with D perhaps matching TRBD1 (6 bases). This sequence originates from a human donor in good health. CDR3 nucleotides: TGTGCCAGCCAACAGGGAAGCAATCAGCCCCAGCATTTT. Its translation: CASQQGSNQPQHF.